This T cell receptor (beta chain) was sequenced for a study of T-cell reconstitution after alpha-beta-depleted transplantation in children. V was clipped by 2 bases and J by 3 bases, with 11 bases between them. Germline V lookup: CDR1 KGHSH, CDR2 LQKENI. The CDR3 is 14 residues long. Construction of the TCRbeta library involved unique molecular identifiers. Each CDR3 protein is one row after TCRdb ran MiXCR on the PCR reads. The data show nearly 400,000 distinct CDR3 sequences, with roughly 20% seen just once and approximately 3.9% held by the top ten. The clonotype was recovered from a human donor who donated a stem cell graft to a child with acute myeloid leukemia. This sequence joins TRBV18 and TRBJ2-7, with unresolved D. The sequencing used PBMCs from the stem cell graft donor, collected from the stem cell graft. The chain's CDR3 is CASSPGRRGYEQYF. CDR3 bases: TGTGCCAGCTCACCAGGTCGCCGAGGCTACGAGCAGTACTTC.